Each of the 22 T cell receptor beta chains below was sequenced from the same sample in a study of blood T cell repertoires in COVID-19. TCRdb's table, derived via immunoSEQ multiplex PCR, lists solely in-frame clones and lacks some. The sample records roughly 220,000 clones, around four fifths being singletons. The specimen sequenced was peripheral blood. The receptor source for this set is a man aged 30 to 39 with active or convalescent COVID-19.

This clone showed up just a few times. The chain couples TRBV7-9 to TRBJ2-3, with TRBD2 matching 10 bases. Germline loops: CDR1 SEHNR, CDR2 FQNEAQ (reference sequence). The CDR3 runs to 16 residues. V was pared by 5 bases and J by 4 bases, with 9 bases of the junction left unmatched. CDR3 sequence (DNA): TGTGCCAGCAGCCAGGGGGCTAGCGGGGGCGCAGATACGCAGTATTTT. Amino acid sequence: CASSQGASGGADTQYF.

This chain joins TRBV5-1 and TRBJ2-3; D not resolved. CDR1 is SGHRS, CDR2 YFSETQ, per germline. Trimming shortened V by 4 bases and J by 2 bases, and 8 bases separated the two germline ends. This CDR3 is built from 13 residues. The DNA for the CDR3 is TGCGCCAGCAGCGTCCAATTCACAGATACGCAGTATTTT. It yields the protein CASSVQFTDTQYF.

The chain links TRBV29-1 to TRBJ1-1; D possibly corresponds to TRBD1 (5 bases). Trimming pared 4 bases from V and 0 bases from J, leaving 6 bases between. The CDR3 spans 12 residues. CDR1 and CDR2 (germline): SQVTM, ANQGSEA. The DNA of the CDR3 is TGCAGCGTTGCCAGGGTGAACACTGAAGCTTTCTTT. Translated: CSVARVNTEAFF.

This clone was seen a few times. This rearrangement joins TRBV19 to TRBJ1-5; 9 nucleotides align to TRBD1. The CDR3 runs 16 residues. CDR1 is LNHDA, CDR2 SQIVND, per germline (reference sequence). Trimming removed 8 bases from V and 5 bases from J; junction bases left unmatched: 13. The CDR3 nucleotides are TGTGCCAGTCGGGTCGAGTCCGGGACAGGGCATCAGCCCCAGCATTTT. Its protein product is CASRVESGTGHQPQHF.

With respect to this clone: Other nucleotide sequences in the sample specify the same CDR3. The CDR3 reads CASSAVDSNSPLHF. The CDR3 nucleotides are TGTGCCAGCAGCGCGGTCGATTCTAATTCACCCCTCCACTTT. J is TRBJ1-6 and V is TRBV9; D gene ambiguous. The germline CDR1 and CDR2 sequences are SGDLS and YYNGEE. The CDR3 length is 14 residues. V was shortened by 3 bases and J by 6 bases, with 10 bases between the two germline ends.

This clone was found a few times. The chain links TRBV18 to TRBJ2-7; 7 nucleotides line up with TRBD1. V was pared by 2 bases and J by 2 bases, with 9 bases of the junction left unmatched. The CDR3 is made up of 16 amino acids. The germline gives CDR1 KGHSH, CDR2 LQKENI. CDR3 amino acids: CASSPVGGGSTYEQYF. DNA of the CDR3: TGTGCCAGCTCACCAGTAGGGGGCGGTTCTACCTACGAGCAGTACTTC. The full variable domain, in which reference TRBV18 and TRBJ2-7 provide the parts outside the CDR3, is NAGVMQNPRHLVRRRGQEARLRCSPMKGHSHVYWYRQLPEEGLKFMVYLQKENIIDESGMPKERFSAEFPKEGPSILRIQQVVRGDSAAYFCASSPVGGGSTYEQYFGPGTRLTVT.

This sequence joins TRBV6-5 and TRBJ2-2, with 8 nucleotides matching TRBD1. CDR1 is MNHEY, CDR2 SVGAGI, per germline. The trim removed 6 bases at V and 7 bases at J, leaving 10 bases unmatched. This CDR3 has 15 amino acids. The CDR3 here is CASSRSGGNGGELFF. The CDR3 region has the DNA TGTGCCAGCAGCCGATCAGGGGGCAACGGCGGGGAGCTGTTTTTT.

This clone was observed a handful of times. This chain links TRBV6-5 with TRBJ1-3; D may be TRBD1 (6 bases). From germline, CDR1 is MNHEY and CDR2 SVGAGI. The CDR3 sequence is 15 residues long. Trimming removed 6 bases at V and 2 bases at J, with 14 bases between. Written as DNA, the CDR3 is TGTGCCAGCAGCCGTACAGGGAAAACTGGAAACACCATATATTTT. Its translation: CASSRTGKTGNTIYF.

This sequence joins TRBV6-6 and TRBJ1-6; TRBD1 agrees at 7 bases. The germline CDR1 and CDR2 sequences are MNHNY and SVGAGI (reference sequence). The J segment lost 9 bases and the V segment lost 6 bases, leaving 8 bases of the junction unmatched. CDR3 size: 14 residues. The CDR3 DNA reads TGTGCCAGCAGGATAGACAGGGACGGTTCACCCCTCCACTTT. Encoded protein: CASRIDRDGSPLHF.

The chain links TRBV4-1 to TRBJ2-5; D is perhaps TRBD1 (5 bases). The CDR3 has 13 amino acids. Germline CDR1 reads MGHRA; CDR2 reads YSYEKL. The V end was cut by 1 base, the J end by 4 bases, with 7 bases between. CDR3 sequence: CASSQVRGETQYF. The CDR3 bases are TGCGCCAGCAGCCAAGTAAGGGGAGAGACCCAGTACTTC.

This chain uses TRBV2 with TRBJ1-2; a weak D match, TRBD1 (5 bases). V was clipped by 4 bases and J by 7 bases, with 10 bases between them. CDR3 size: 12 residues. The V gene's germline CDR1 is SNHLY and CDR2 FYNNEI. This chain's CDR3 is CASSVGALGYTF. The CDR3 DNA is TGTGCCAGCAGTGTAGGGGCTCTTGGCTACACCTTC.

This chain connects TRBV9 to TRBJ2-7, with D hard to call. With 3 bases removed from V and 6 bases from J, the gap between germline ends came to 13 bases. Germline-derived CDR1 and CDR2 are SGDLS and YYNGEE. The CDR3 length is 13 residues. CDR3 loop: CASSGVVAAEQYF. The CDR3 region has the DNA TGTGCCAGCAGCGGGGTTGTGGCGGCCGAGCAGTACTTC.

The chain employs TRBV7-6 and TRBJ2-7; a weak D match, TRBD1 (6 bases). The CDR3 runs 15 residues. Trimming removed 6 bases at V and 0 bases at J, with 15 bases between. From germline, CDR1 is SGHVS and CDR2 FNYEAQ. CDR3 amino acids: CASSQTGTSSYEQYF. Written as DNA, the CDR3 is TGTGCCAGCAGTCAAACCGGGACATCCTCCTACGAGCAGTACTTC.

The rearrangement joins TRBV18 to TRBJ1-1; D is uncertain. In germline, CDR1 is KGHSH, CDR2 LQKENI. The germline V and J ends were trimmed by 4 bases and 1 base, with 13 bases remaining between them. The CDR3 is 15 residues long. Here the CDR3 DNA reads TGTGCCAGCTCACACCCAGGTTTGGGGAACACTGAAGCTTTCTTT. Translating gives CASSHPGLGNTEAFF.

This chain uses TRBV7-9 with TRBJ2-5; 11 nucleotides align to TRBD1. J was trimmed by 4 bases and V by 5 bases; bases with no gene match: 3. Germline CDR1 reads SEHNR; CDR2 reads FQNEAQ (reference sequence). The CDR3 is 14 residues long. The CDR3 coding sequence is TGTGCCAGCAGCGTCGGGACAGGGGGAGAGACCCAGTACTTC. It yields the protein CASSVGTGGETQYF.

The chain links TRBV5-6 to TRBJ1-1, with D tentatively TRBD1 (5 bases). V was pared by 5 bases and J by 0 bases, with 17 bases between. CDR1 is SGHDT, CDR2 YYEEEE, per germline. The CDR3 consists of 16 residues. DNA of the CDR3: TGTGCCAGCAGTCTCCCCGGGACTCGCATGAACACTGAAGCTTTCTTT. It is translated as CASSLPGTRMNTEAFF.

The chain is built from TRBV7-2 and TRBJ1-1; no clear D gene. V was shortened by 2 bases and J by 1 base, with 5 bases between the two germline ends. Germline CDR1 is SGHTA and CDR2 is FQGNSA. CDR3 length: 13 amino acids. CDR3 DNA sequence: TGTGCCAGCAGCTTACAGCGGAACACTGAAGCTTTCTTT. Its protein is CASSLQRNTEAFF.

CDR3 protein: CATSRGRSRDRDHEQYF. Here the CDR3 DNA reads TGTGCCACCAGCAGAGGAAGAAGCAGGGACAGGGACCACGAGCAGTACTTC. This rearrangement joins TRBV15 to TRBJ2-7; 9 nucleotides line up with TRBD1. The CDR3 extends over 17 amino acids. Losses at the gene ends were 1 base for V and 5 bases for J; bases not matched to a gene: 12. CDR1 and CDR2 from the germline V gene are LNHNV and YYDKDF (reference sequence).

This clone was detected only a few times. The CDR3 coding sequence is TGCGCCAGCAGCCTGCTGGGACAGGGGGCCTACGAGCAGTACTTC. Its translation: CASSLLGQGAYEQYF. The V call is TRBV5-1, the J call TRBJ2-7; 11 bases agree with TRBD1. Germline assignment: CDR1 SGHRS and CDR2 YFSETQ. CDR3 size: 15 residues. V shed 4 bases and J 2 bases; nucleotides not matched to a gene: 5. Supplemented by reference TRBV5-1 and TRBJ2-7, the full variable domain reads KAGVTQTPRYLIKTRGQQVTLSCSPISGHRSVSWYQQTPGQGLQFLFEYFSETQRNKGNFPGRFSGRQFSNSRSEMNVSTLELGDSALYLCASSLLGQGAYEQYFGPGTRLTVT.

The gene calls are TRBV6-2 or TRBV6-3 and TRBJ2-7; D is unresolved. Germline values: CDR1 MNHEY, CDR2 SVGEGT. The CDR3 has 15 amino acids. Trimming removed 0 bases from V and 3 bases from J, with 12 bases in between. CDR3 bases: TGTGCCAGCAGTTACTCGTGGCCCCACTACTACGAGCAGTACTTC. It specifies CASSYSWPHYYEQYF.

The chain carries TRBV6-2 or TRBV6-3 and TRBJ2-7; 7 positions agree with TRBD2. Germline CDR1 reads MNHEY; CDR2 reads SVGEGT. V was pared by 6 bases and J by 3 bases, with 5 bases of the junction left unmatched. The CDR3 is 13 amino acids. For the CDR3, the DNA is TGTGCCAGCAGCCGGGACTATCTCTACGAGCAGTACTTC. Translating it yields CASSRDYLYEQYF.

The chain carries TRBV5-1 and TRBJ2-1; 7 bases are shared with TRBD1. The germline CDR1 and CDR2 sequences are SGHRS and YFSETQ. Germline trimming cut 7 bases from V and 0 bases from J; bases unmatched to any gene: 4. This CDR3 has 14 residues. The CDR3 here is CASSTGSSYNEQFF. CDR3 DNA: TGCGCCAGCTCGACAGGGAGCTCCTACAATGAGCAGTTCTTC.